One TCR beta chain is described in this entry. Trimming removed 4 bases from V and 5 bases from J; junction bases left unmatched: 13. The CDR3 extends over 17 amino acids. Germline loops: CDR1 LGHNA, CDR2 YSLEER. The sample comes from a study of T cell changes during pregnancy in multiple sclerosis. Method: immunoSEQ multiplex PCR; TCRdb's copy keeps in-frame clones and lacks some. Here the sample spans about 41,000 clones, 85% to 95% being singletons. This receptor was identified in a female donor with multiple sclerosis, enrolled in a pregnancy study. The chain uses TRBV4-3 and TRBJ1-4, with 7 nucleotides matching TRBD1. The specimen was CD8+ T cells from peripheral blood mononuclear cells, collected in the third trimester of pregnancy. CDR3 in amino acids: CASSPRRGGTENEKLFF. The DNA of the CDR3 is TGCGCCAGCAGCCCTCGGCGAGGGGGGACAGAGAATGAAAAACTGTTTTTT.